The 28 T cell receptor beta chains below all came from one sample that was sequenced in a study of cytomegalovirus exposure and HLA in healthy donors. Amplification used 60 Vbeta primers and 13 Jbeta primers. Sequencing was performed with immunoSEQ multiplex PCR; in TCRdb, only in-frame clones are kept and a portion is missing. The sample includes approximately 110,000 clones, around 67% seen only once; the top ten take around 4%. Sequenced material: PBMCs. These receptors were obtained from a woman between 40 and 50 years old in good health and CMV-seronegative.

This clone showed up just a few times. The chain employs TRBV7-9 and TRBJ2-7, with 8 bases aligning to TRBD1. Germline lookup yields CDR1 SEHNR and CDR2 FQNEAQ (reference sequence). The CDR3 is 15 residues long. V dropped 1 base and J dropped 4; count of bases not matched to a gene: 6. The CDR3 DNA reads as TGTGCCAGCAGCTTAGGCCGGGACAGGATTTACGAGCAGTACTTC. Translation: CASSLGRDRIYEQYF.

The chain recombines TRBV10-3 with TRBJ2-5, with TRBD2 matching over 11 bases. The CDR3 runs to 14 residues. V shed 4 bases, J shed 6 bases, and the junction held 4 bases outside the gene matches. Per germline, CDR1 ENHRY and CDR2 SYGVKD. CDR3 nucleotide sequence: TGTGCCATCAGTGGGACTAGCGGGCAGAAGACCCAGTACTTC. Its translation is CAISGTSGQKTQYF.

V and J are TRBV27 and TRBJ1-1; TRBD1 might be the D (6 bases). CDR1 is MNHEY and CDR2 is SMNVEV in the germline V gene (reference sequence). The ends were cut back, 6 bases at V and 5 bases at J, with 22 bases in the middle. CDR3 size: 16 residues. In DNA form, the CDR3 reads TGTGCCAGCAGAGGGGGTACCGGTCGAACTGTTACTGAAGCTTTCTTT. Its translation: CASRGGTGRTVTEAFF.

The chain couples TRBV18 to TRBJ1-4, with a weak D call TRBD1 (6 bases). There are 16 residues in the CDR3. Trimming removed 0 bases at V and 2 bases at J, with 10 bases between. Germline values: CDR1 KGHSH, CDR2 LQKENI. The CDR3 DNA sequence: TGTGCCAGCTCACCACCGAGGGGGAGCACTAATGAAAAACTGTTTTTT. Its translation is CASSPPRGSTNEKLFF.

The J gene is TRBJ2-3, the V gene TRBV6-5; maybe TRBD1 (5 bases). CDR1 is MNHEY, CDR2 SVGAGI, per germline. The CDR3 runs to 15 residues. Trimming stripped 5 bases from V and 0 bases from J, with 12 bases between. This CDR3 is CASSPIGASTDTQYF. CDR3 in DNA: TGTGCCAGCAGTCCTATTGGGGCTAGCACAGATACGCAGTATTTT.

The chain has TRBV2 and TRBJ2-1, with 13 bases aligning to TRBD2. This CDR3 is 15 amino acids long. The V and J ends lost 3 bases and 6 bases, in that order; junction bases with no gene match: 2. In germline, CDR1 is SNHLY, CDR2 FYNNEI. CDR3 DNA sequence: TGTGCCAGCAGTGACAGGACTAGCGGGGGCAATGAGCAGTTCTTC. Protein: CASSDRTSGGNEQFF.

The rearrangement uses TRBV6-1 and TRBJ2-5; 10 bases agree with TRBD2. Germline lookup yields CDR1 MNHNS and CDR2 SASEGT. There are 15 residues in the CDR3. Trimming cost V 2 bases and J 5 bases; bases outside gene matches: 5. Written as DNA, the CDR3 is TGTGCCAGCAGTGAAATAGCGGGGGGTCGGGAGACCCAGTACTTC. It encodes CASSEIAGGRETQYF.

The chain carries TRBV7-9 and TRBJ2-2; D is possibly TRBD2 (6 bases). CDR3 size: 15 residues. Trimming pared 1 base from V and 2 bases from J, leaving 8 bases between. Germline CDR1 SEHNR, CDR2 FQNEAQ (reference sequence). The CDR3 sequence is CASSLGGANTGELFF. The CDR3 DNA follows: TGTGCCAGCAGCTTAGGCGGGGCCAACACCGGGGAGCTGTTTTTT.

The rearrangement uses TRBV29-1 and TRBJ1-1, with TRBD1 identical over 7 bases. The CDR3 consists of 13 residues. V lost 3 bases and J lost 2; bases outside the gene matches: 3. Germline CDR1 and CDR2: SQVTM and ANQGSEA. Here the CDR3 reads CSVDRQGNTEAFF. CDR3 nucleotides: TGCAGCGTTGATCGACAGGGAAACACTGAAGCTTTCTTT.

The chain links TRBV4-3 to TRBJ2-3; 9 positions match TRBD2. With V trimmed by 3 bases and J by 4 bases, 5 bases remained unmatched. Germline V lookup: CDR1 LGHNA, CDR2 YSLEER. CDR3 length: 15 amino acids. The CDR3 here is CASSHRTSAPDTQYF. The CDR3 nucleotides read TGCGCCAGCAGCCACCGGACTAGCGCCCCAGATACGCAGTATTTT.

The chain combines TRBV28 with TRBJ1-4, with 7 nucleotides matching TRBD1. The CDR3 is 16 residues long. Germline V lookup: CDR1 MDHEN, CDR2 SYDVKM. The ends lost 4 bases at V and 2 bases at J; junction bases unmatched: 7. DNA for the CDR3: TGTGCCAGCAGTTCCGCAGACAGGGCCACTAATGAAAAACTGTTTTTT. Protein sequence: CASSSADRATNEKLFF.

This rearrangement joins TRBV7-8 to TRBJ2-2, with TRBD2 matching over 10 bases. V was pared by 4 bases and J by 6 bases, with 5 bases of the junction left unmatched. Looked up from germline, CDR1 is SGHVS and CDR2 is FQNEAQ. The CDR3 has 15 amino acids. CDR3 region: CASSSQRGGPGELFF. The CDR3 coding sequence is TGTGCCAGCAGCTCCCAGCGGGGGGGCCCCGGGGAGCTGTTTTTT.

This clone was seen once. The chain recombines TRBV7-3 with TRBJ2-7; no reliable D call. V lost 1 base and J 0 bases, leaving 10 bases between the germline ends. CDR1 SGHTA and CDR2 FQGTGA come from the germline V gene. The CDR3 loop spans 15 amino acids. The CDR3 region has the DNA TGTGCCAGCAGCTTAATGTCACGGAGCTCCTACGAGCAGTACTTC. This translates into CASSLMSRSSYEQYF.

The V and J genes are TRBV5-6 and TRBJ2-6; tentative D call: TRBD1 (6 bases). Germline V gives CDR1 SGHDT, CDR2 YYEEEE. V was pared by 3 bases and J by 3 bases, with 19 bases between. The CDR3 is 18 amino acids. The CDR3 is CASSSARQGLGGANVLTF. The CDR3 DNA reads TGTGCCAGCAGCTCCGCTCGCCAGGGGTTAGGTGGGGCCAACGTCCTGACTTTC. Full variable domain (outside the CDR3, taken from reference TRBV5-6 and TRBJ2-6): DAGVTQSPTHLIKTRGQQVTLRCSPKSGHDTVSWYQQALGQGPQFIFQYYEEEERQRGNFPDRFSGHQFPNYSSELNVNALLLGDSALYLCASSSARQGLGGANVLTFGAGSRLTVL.

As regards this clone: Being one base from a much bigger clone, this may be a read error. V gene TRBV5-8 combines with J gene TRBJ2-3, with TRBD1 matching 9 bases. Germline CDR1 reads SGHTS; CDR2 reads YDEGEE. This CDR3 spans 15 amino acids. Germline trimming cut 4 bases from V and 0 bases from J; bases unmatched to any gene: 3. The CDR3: CASSPGTGSTDTQYF. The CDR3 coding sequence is TGTGCCAGCAGCCCCGGGACAGGGAGCACAGATACGCAGTATTTT.

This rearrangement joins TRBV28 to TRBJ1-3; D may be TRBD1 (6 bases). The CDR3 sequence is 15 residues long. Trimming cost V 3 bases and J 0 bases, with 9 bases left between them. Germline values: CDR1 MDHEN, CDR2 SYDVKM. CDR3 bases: TGTGCCAGCAGTTTTGGGGGCTCCTCTGGAAACACCATATATTTT. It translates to CASSFGGSSGNTIYF.

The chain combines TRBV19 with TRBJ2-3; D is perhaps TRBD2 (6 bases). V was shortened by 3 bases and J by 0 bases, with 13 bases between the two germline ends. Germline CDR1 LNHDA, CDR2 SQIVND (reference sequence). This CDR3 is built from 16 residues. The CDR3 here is CASSIFAGKSTDTQYF. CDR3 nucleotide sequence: TGTGCCAGTAGTATTTTTGCGGGGAAAAGCACAGATACGCAGTATTTT.

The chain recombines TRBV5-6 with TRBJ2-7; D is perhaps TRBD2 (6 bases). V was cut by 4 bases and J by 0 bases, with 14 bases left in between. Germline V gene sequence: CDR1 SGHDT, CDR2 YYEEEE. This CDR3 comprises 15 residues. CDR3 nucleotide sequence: TGTGCCAGCAGCGTCTGGAGCGGGCTCTCCTACGAGCAGTACTTC. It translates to CASSVWSGLSYEQYF.

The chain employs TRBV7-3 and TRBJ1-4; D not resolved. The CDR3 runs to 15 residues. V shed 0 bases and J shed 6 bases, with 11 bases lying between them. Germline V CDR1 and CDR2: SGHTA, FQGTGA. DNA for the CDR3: TGTGCCAGCAGCTTAACGGGAGGCGCGGATGAAAAACTGTTTTTT. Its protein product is CASSLTGGADEKLFF. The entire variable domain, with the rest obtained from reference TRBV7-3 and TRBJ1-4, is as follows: GAGVSQTPSNKVTEKGKYVELRCDPISGHTALYWYRQSLGQGPEFLIYFQGTGAADDSGLPNDRFFAVRPEGSVSTLKIQRTERGDSAVYLCASSLTGGADEKLFFGSGTQLSVL.

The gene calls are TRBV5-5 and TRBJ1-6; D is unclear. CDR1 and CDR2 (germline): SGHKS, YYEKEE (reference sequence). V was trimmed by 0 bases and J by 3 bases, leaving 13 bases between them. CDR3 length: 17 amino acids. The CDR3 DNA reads TGTGCCAGCAGCTTGGTAAGCTCGGAGAGCTATAATTCACCCCTCCACTTT. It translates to CASSLVSSESYNSPLHF.

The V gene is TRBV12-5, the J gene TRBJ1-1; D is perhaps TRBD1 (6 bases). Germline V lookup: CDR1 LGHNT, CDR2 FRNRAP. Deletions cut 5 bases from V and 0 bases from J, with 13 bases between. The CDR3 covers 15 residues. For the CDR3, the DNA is TGTGCTAGTGGTACAGCGACAGGACTGAACACTGAAGCTTTCTTT. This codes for CASGTATGLNTEAFF.

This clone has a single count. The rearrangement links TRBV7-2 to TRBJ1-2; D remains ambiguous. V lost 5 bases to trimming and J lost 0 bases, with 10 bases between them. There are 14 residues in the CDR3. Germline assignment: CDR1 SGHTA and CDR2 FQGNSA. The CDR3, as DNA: TGTGCCAGCAGCCCAACGAGCGCTAACTATGGCTACACCTTC. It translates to CASSPTSANYGYTF.

CDR3 sequence (DNA): TGCGCCAGCAGGACAGGCCTGAACACTGAAGCTTTCTTT. Amino acid sequence: CASRTGLNTEAFF. The rearrangement uses TRBV5-1 and TRBJ1-1; D might be TRBD1 (6 bases). CDR3 size: 13 residues. Germline CDR1 SGHRS, CDR2 YFSETQ. Between the trimmed V and J ends, which lost 5 bases and 0 bases, there was a span of 8 bases.

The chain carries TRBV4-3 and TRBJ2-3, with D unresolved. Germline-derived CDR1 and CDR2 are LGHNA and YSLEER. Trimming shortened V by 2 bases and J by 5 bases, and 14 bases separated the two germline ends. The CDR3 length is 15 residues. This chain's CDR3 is CASSQNAAALDTQYF. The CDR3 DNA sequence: TGCGCCAGCAGCCAAAATGCGGCTGCGCTAGATACGCAGTATTTT.

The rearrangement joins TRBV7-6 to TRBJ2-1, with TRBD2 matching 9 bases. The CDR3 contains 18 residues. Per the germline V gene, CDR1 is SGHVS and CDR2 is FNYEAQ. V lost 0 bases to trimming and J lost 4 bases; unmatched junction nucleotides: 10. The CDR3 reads CASSLARGDSGGYNEQFF. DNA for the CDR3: TGTGCCAGCAGCTTAGCCCGGGGAGATAGCGGGGGTTACAATGAGCAGTTCTTC. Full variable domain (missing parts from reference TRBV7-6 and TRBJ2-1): GAGVSQSPRYKVTKRGQDVALRCDPISGHVSLYWYRQALGQGPEFLTYFNYEAQQDKSGLPNDRFSAERPEGSISTLTIQRTEQRDSAMYRCASSLARGDSGGYNEQFFGPGTRLTVL.

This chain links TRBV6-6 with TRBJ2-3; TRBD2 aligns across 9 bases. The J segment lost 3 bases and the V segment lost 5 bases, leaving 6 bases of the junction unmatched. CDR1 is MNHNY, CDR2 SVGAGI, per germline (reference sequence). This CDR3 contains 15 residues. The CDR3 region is CASSKPGLATDTQYF. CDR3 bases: TGTGCCAGCAGTAAGCCGGGACTAGCAACAGATACGCAGTATTTT.

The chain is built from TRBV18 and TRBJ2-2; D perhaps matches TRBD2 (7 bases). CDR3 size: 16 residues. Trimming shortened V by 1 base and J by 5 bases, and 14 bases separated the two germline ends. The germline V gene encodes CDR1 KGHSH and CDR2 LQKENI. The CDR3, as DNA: TGTGCCAGCTCACCACAGGCGGGGGCCCGAACCGGGGAGCTGTTTTTT. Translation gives CASSPQAGARTGELFF.

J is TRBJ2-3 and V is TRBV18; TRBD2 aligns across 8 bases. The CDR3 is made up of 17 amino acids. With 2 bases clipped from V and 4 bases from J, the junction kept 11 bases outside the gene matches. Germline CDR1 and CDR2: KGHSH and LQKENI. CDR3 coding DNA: TGTGCCAGCTCACCAATTGGGAGCGGGAGTATCGCAGATACGCAGTATTTT. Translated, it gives CASSPIGSGSIADTQYF.